The entry below describes one TCR beta chain. The data were produced by immunoSEQ multiplex PCR, yet TCRdb's version contains in-frame clones alone and is incomplete. The sample has 45,000 to 60,000 clones, 70% to 90% seen once. The data were obtained in a study of OX40 agonist ivuxolimab in advanced cancers. This CDR3 is built from 15 residues. V was shortened by 3 bases and J by 4 bases, with 15 bases between the two germline ends. Germline lookup yields CDR1 KGHSH and CDR2 LQKENI. This chain connects TRBV18 to TRBJ2-5, with TRBD2 as a possible D gene (6 bases). Sequences were derived from CD4+ or CD8+ T cells sorted from blood, sampled in a trial of the OX40 agonist ivuxolimab. This TCR came from an adult with an advanced solid tumor such as melanoma, head and neck, liver or kidney cancer. The DNA for the CDR3 is TGTGCCAGCTCACCTTACGAGGAGGGAATAGAGACCCAGTACTTC. As protein: CASSPYEEGIETQYF.